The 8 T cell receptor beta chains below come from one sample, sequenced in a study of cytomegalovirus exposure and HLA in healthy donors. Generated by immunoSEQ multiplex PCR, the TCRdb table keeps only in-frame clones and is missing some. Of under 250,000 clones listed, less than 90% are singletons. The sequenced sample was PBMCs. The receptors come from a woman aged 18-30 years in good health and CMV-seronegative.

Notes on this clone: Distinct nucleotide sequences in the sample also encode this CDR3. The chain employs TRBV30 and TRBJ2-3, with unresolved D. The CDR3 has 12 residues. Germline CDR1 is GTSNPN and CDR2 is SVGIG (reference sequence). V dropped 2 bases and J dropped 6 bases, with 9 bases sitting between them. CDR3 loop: CAWSRGADTQYF. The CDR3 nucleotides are TGTGCCTGGAGTAGAGGTGCGGATACGCAGTATTTT.

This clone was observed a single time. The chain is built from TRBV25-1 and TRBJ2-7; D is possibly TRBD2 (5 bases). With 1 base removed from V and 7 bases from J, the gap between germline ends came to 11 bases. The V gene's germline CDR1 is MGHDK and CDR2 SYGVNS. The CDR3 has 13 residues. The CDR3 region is CASSELRRAEQYF. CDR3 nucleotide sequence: TGTGCCAGCAGTGAATTAAGGCGGGCGGAGCAGTACTTC.

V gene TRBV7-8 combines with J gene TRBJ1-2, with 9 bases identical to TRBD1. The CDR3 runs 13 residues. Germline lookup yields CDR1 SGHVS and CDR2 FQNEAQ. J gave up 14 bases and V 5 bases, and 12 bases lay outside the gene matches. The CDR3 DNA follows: TGTGCCAGCAGCAGAAGCCGACAGGGGGTCGAGACCTTC. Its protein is CASSRSRQGVETF.

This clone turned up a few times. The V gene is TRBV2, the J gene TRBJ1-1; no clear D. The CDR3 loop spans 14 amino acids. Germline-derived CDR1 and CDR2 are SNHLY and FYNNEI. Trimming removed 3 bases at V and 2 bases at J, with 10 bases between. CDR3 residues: CASSDAQANTEAFF. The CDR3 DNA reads TGTGCCAGCAGTGATGCGCAGGCTAACACTGAAGCTTTCTTT.

The CDR3: CASSNGQGSNEQFF. The CDR3 coding sequence is TGTGCCAGCAGTAACGGACAGGGGAGCAATGAGCAGTTCTTC. The genes are TRBV6-6 and TRBJ2-1, with TRBD1 matching over 9 bases. The CDR3 contains 14 residues. The V and J ends lost 5 bases and 6 bases, in that order; junction bases with no gene match: 5. Germline V gene data show CDR1 as MNHNY and CDR2 as SVGAGI (reference sequence).

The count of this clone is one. The CDR3 sequence: CASSEEARGGKNIQYF. The CDR3 DNA reads TGTGCCAGCAGTGAAGAGGCGCGGGGCGGGAAAAACATTCAGTACTTC. The gene calls are TRBV2 and TRBJ2-4, with a possible D match to TRBD2 (6 bases). Germline CDR1 reads SNHLY; CDR2 reads FYNNEI. The CDR3 sequence is 16 residues long. The V gene lost 1 base and the J gene lost 4 bases, with 14 bases spanning the gap.

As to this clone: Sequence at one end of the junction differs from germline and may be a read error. The CDR3 loop reads CASSQDRSSEQYF. DNA for the CDR3: TGCGCCAGCAGCCAAGATAGGTCCTCCGAGCAGTACTTC. V usage is TRBV4-1 and J usage is TRBJ2-7; D call uncertain. The germline V gene has CDR1 MGHRA and CDR2 YSYEKL. The CDR3 is 13 amino acids.

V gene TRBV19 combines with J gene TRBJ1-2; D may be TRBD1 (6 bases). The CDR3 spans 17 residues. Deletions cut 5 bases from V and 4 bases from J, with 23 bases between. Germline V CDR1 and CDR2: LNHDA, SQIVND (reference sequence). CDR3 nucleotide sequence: TGTGCCAGTAGTGTTACCGCGGGACAAATAAGTGGCTATGGCTACACCTTC. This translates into CASSVTAGQISGYGYTF.